A single sample is the source of the 22 T cell receptor beta chains below, sequenced in a study of blood T cell repertoires in COVID-19. Sequencing was performed with immunoSEQ multiplex PCR; in TCRdb, only in-frame clones are kept and a portion is missing. This repertoire shows about 60,000 clones, approximately 80% found once; its top ten account for approximately 10%. Material for sequencing was peripheral blood. All receptors come from a man aged 50 or older with COVID-19, enrolled during active disease.

This clone was seen many times. The genes are TRBV19 and TRBJ2-3; 9 nucleotides match TRBD2. The CDR3 contains 15 residues. Germline V gene sequence: CDR1 LNHDA, CDR2 SQIVND (reference sequence). V shed 5 bases, J shed 8 bases, and the junction held 11 bases outside the gene matches. CDR3 sequence: CASSPERAGGLTQYF. CDR3 in DNA: TGTGCCAGTAGTCCAGAGAGGGCGGGAGGGCTTACGCAGTATTTT.

The CDR3 reads CAISVSRDRLDGQYF. The CDR3 coding sequence is TGTGCCATCAGTGTGTCCCGGGACAGACTGGACGGGCAGTACTTC. The chain links TRBV10-3 to TRBJ2-7, with 7 bases aligning to TRBD1. Trimming at V came to 4 bases and at J to 9 bases, leaving 15 bases not matched to a gene. The CDR3 consists of 15 residues. The germline V gene encodes CDR1 ENHRY and CDR2 SYGVKD.

The gene calls are TRBV2 and TRBJ2-2, with D unresolved. Deletions cut 5 bases from V and 3 bases from J, with 7 bases between. CDR3 length: 13 amino acids. The germline V gene has CDR1 SNHLY and CDR2 FYNNEI. The CDR3 sequence is CASSRRDTGELFF. Written as DNA, the CDR3 is TGTGCCAGCAGTAGAAGAGACACCGGGGAGCTGTTTTTT.

The chain is built from TRBV7-9 and TRBJ2-5; 7 bases agree with TRBD2. CDR3 length: 16 amino acids. J was trimmed by 5 bases and V by 5 bases; bases with no gene match: 14. CDR1 is SEHNR and CDR2 is FQNEAQ in the germline V gene (reference sequence). CDR3 amino acids: CASSLGRVGVRETQYF. CDR3 nucleotides: TGTGCCAGCAGCCTGGGGAGGGTCGGGGTGAGGGAGACCCAGTACTTC. Full variable domain (remainder filled in from reference TRBV7-9 and TRBJ2-5): DTGVSQNPRHKITKRGQNVTFRCDPISEHNRLYWYRQTLGQGPEFLTYFQNEAQLEKSRLLSDRFSAERPKGSFSTLEIQRTEQGDSAMYLCASSLGRVGVRETQYFGPGTRLLVL.

The V call is TRBV3-1 (or the pseudogene TRBV3-2), the J call TRBJ1-3, with 9 bases matching TRBD1. This CDR3 is 16 amino acids long. Germline lookup yields CDR1 LGHDT and CDR2 YNNKEL (reference sequence). V shed 4 bases and J 1 base; nucleotides not matched to a gene: 5. CDR3 amino acids: CASSRLQGASGNTIYF. As DNA, the CDR3 is TGTGCCAGCAGCCGTTTACAGGGGGCTTCTGGAAACACCATATATTTT.

The chain combines TRBV2 with TRBJ2-3; D uncertain. The germline gives CDR1 SNHLY, CDR2 FYNNEI. There are 12 residues in the CDR3. With 6 bases removed from V and 0 bases from J, the gap between germline ends came to 4 bases. CDR3 sequence reads: CASSPSTDTQYF. CDR3 in DNA: TGTGCCAGCAGCCCTAGCACAGATACGCAGTATTTT.

The chain couples TRBV30 to TRBJ1-1; D is ambiguous. V gave up 4 bases and J gave up 1 base, with 4 bases separating them. There are 11 residues in the CDR3. Germline assignment: CDR1 GTSNPN and CDR2 SVGIG (reference sequence). The CDR3 DNA reads TGTGCCTGGAAGCGGAACACTGAAGCTTTCTTT. Translated, it gives CAWKRNTEAFF.

The chain is built from TRBV9 and TRBJ2-7; TRBD2 matches 8 bases. V was clipped by 0 bases and J by 4 bases; unmatched bases: 12. The CDR3 is 17 amino acids. Germline CDR1 is SGDLS and CDR2 is YYNGEE. CDR3 coding DNA: TGTGCCAGCAGCGTAGAGCTTTTACTAGCGGAAAAATACGAGCAGTACTTC. Its translation: CASSVELLLAEKYEQYF.

This clone appeared a single time. This chain links TRBV5-1 with TRBJ2-1; 8 bases are a match to TRBD1. From germline, CDR1 is SGHRS and CDR2 YFSETQ. There are 15 residues in the CDR3. V shed 9 bases and J 1 base; nucleotides not matched to a gene: 9. CDR3 sequence: CATQSTGGSYNEQFF. DNA for the CDR3: TGCGCCACCCAAAGTACAGGGGGGTCCTACAATGAGCAGTTCTTC. Full variable domain (rest looked up from reference TRBV5-1 and TRBJ2-1): KAGVTQTPRYLIKTRGQQVTLSCSPISGHRSVSWYQQTPGQGLQFLFEYFSETQRNKGNFPGRFSGRQFSNSRSEMNVSTLELGDSALYLCATQSTGGSYNEQFFGPGTRLTVL.

The chain joins TRBV3-1 (or the pseudogene TRBV3-2) to TRBJ2-2; D is unclear. Trimming took off 3 bases at V and 5 bases at J, with 10 bases between the two ends. The germline gives CDR1 LGHDT, CDR2 YNNKEL (reference sequence). The CDR3 length is 14 residues. CDR3 nucleotide sequence: TGTGCCAGCAGCCATTTATCCGGGACCGGGGAGCTGTTTTTT. It encodes CASSHLSGTGELFF.

The genes are TRBV5-6 and TRBJ1-2; no definite D call. V was pared by 1 base and J by 8 bases, with 6 bases between. The CDR3 totals 11 residues. The germline gives CDR1 SGHDT, CDR2 YYEEEE. This CDR3 reads CASSLMAGYTF. The CDR3 bases are TGTGCCAGCAGCTTGATGGCCGGCTACACCTTC.

The gene calls are TRBV6-5 and TRBJ2-1, with a possible D match to TRBD1 (5 bases). The CDR3 sequence is 15 residues long. Germline V gives CDR1 MNHEY, CDR2 SVGAGI. V lost 4 bases, J lost 0 bases, and 10 bases lay in between. This CDR3 is CASSLRQSSYNEQFF. In nucleotides, the CDR3 is TGTGCCAGCAGTTTGCGACAGAGCTCCTACAATGAGCAGTTCTTC.

The rearrangement uses TRBV9 and TRBJ2-1, with TRBD2 matching over 10 bases. With V trimmed by 2 bases and J by 5 bases, 4 bases remained unmatched. This CDR3 has 15 amino acids. Germline assignment: CDR1 SGDLS and CDR2 YYNGEE. Here the CDR3 DNA reads TGTGCCAGCAGCGTGCAAGCGGGAGGGAACAATGAGCAGTTCTTC. Protein: CASSVQAGGNNEQFF.

The V and J genes are TRBV9 and TRBJ2-2; 9 nucleotides line up with TRBD2. Germline-derived CDR1 and CDR2 are SGDLS and YYNGEE. Unmatched junction bases numbered 8, after V lost 0 bases and J lost 2 bases. This CDR3 comprises 18 residues. The CDR3 region is CASSVGLAGGINTGELFF. CDR3 coding DNA: TGTGCCAGCAGCGTAGGTCTGGCGGGAGGGATTAACACCGGGGAGCTGTTTTTT.

About this clone itself: The sample has other DNA sequences that encode this CDR3 too. The chain combines TRBV28 with TRBJ1-1; D not resolved. The germline gives CDR1 MDHEN, CDR2 SYDVKM. The CDR3 runs to 13 residues. The V end was cut by 6 bases, the J end by 1 base, with 9 bases between. In nucleotides, the CDR3 is TGTGCCAGCAGCCAGTACAGGAACACTGAAGCTTTCTTT. Translated, it gives CASSQYRNTEAFF. The full variable domain, with the rest looked up from reference TRBV28 and TRBJ1-1, is DVKVTQSSRYLVKRTGEKVFLECVQDMDHENMFWYRQDPGLGLRLIYFSYDVKMKEKGDIPEGYSVSREKKERFSLILESASTNQTSMYLCASSQYRNTEAFFGQGTRLTVV.

This clone was recorded only once. This sequence joins TRBV27 and TRBJ1-4, with D hard to call. The CDR3 has 14 amino acids. V gave up 4 bases and J gave up 5 bases, with 11 bases separating them. The germline CDR1 and CDR2 sequences are MNHEY and SMNVEV (reference sequence). Here the CDR3 reads CASSSRALNEKLFF. In DNA form, the CDR3 reads TGTGCCAGCAGTTCGCGGGCCCTCAATGAAAAACTGTTTTTT.

This rearrangement joins TRBV2 to TRBJ1-5, with TRBD1 matching 10 bases. CDR1 SNHLY and CDR2 FYNNEI come from the germline V gene. The CDR3 runs to 16 residues. V lost 5 bases to trimming and J lost 3 bases; unmatched junction nucleotides: 7. CDR3 nucleotides: TGTGCCAGCAGTCGACGACAGGGGGCTGACAATCAGCCCCAGCATTTT. Translation gives CASSRRQGADNQPQHF.

The CDR3 reads CASSGTSGSVGELFF. The CDR3 DNA is TGTGCCAGCAGTGGGACTAGCGGGAGCGTCGGGGAGCTGTTTTTT. The chain carries TRBV28 and TRBJ2-2; TRBD2 matches at 14 bases. The ends lost 5 bases at V and 7 bases at J; junction bases unmatched: 3. CDR3 length equals 15 residues. Germline CDR1 and CDR2: MDHEN and SYDVKM.

CDR3 in amino acids: CASSRQRDPRNEQFF. CDR3 DNA sequence: TGTGCCAGCAGCCGGCAGCGGGACCCGAGGAATGAGCAGTTCTTC. The rearrangement uses TRBV3-1 (or the pseudogene TRBV3-2) and TRBJ2-1, with TRBD2 matching over 7 bases. Germline values: CDR1 LGHDT, CDR2 YNNKEL (reference sequence). V lost 4 bases, J lost 7 bases, and 10 bases stayed unmatched. CDR3 size: 15 residues.

The V and J genes are TRBV2 and TRBJ1-1; perhaps TRBD1 as D (6 bases). V lost 4 bases to trimming and J lost 4 bases, with 13 bases between them. The CDR3 has 14 amino acids. Germline V lookup: CDR1 SNHLY, CDR2 FYNNEI. The CDR3 spells CASSVGGGGTEAFF. CDR3 DNA sequence: TGTGCCAGCAGTGTTGGGGGCGGTGGCACTGAAGCTTTCTTT.

The chain employs TRBV7-8 and TRBJ2-7; D is possibly TRBD1 (7 bases). V was shortened by 0 bases and J by 5 bases, with 8 bases between the two germline ends. Germline values: CDR1 SGHVS, CDR2 FQNEAQ. There are 13 residues in the CDR3. The chain's CDR3 is CASSLARGDEQYF. Written as DNA, the CDR3 is TGTGCCAGCAGCTTAGCCAGGGGGGACGAGCAGTACTTC.

The chain combines TRBV11-2 with TRBJ1-1; 12 bases line up with TRBD1. The CDR3 has 18 amino acids. V shed 6 bases and J 6 bases; nucleotides not matched to a gene: 17. In germline, CDR1 is SGHAT, CDR2 FQNNGV. This CDR3 reads CASSLYPRTGTGGSEAFF. CDR3 bases: TGTGCCAGCAGTCTCTATCCGCGGACCGGGACAGGGGGCTCTGAAGCTTTCTTT.